This T cell receptor (beta chain) derives from a study of blood T cell repertoires in COVID-19. Study context: T cells, B-cell-depleted T cells, or PBMCs provided the cDNA or gDNA that served as material.

This clone was observed a single time. The CDR3 extends over 11 amino acids. CDR1 GTSNPN and CDR2 SVGIG come from the germline V gene (reference sequence). V shed 2 bases and J shed 10 bases, with 9 bases lying between them. The participants were between about 18 and 100 years old and came from under 25 US areas. Each participant's cohort was designated according to participant-reported clinical history. Symptom resolution, clearance, or two negative PCRs marked the recovered donors of Cohort 3. Sequencing used immunoSEQ multiplex PCR; TCRdb keeps in-frame clones, though not all of them. The table records 250,000 to 350,000 clones, approximately 85% of them present only once.

This receptor was taken from a young woman who had recovered from COVID-19. The sample comprised PBMCs or T cells enriched from blood (not recorded which). The V and J genes are TRBV30 and TRBJ2-1; a weak D match, TRBD2 (5 bases). CDR3 in DNA: TGTGCCTGGAGTAGCGGCTGGGAGCAGTTCTTC. Amino acids: CAWSSGWEQFF.